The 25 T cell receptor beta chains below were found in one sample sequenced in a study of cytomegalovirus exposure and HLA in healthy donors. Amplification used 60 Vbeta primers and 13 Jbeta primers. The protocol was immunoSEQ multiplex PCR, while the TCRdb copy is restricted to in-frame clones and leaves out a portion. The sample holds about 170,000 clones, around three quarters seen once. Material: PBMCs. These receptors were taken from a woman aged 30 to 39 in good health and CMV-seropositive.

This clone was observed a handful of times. The CDR3 DNA reads TGCGCCAGCAGCCAAGACAGGGAATATACGCAGTATTTT. It specifies CASSQDREYTQYF. The chain combines TRBV4-1 with TRBJ2-3; tentative D call: TRBD1 (5 bases). Germline loops: CDR1 MGHRA, CDR2 YSYEKL. This CDR3 has 13 amino acids. V was clipped by 0 bases and J by 7 bases, with 8 bases between them.

The CDR3 protein is CASSLRLAEETQYF. The CDR3 nucleotides read TGTGCCAGCAGCTTACGACTTGCTGAAGAGACCCAGTACTTC. V and J are TRBV5-8 and TRBJ2-5; D remains unclear. Per germline, CDR1 SGHTS and CDR2 YDEGEE. Trimming took 2 bases from V and 3 from J, leaving 11 bases between them. The CDR3 runs to 14 residues.

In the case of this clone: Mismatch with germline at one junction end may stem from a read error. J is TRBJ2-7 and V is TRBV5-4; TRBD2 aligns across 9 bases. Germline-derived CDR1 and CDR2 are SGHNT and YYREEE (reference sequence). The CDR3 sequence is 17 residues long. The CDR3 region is CASSQEARAGGRYEQYF. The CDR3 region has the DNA TGCGCCAGCAGCCAAGAAGCTAGGGCGGGGGGGCGGTACGAGCAGTACTTC. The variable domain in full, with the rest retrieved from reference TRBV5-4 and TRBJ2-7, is ETGVTQSPTHLIKTRGQQVTLRCSSQSGHNTVSWYQQALGQGPQFIFQYYREEENGRGNFPPRFSGLQFPNYSSELNVNALELDDSALYLCASSQEARAGGRYEQYFGPGTRLTVT.

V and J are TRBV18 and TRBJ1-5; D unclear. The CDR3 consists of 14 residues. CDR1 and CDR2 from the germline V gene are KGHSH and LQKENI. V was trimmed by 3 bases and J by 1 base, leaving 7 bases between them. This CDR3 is CASSPAGSNQPQHF. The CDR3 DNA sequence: TGTGCCAGCTCACCTGCGGGCAGCAATCAGCCCCAGCATTTT.

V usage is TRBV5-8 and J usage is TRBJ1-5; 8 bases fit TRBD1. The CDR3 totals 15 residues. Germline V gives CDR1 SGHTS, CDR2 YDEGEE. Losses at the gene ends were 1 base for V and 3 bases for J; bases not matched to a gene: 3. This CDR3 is CASSLMGQDNQPQHF. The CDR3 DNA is TGTGCCAGCAGCTTGATGGGACAGGACAATCAGCCCCAGCATTTT.

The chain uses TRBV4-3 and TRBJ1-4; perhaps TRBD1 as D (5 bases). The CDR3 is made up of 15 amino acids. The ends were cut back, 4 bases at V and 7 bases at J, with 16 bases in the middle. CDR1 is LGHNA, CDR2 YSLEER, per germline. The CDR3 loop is CASSPLGGVGEKLFF. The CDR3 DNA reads TGCGCCAGCAGCCCCCTGGGGGGGGTGGGTGAAAAACTGTTTTTT.

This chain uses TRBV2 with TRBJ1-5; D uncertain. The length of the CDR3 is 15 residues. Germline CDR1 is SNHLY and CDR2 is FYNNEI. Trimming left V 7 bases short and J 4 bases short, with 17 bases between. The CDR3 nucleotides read TGTGCCAGCACTGATGAGGGTAGCTTGAATCAGCCCCAGCATTTT. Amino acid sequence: CASTDEGSLNQPQHF. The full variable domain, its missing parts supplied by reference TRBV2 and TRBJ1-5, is EPEVTQTPSHQVTQMGQEVILRCVPISNHLYFYWYRQILGQKVEFLVSFYNNEISEKSEIFDDQFSVERPDGSNFTLKIRSTKLEDSAMYFCASTDEGSLNQPQHFGDGTRLSIL.

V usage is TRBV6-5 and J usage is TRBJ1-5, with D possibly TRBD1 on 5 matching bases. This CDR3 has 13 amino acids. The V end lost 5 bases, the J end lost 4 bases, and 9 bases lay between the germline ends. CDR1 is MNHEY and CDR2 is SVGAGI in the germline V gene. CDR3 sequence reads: CASSEQDNQPQHF. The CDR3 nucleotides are TGTGCCAGCAGTGAACAGGATAATCAGCCCCAGCATTTT.

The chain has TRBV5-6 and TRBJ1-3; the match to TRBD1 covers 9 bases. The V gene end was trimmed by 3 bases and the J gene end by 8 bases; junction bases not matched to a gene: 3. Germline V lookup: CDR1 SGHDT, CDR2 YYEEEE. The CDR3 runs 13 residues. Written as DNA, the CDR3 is TGTGCCAGCAGCTGGGACAGGGAAGACACCATATATTTT. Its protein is CASSWDREDTIYF.

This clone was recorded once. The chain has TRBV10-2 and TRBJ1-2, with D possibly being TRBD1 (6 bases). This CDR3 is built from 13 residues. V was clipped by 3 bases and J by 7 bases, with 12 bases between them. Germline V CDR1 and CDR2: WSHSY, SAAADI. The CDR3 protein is CASSERQGSGYTF. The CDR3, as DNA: TGCGCCAGCAGTGAAAGGCAGGGGAGTGGCTACACCTTC.

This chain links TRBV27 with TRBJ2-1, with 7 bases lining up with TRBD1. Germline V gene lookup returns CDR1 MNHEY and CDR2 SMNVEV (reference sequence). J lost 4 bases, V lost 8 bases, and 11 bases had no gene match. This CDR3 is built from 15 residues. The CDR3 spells CASFRGLGRYNEQFF. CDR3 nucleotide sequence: TGTGCCAGCTTTAGGGGGCTTGGACGGTACAATGAGCAGTTCTTC.

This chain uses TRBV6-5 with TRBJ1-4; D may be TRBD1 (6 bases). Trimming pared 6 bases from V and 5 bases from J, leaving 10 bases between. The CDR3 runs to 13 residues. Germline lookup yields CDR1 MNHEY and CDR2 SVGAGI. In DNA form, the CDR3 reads TGTGCCAGCAGGGGGGCCGGGAATGAAAAACTGTTTTTT. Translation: CASRGAGNEKLFF.

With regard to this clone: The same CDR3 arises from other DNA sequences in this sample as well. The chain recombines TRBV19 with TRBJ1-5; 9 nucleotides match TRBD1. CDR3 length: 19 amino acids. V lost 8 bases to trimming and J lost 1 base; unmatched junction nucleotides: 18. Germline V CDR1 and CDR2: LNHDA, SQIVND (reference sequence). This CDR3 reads CASRPSGTGYFGSNQPQHF. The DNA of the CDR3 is TGTGCCAGTCGTCCATCTGGGACAGGGTACTTTGGGAGCAATCAGCCCCAGCATTTT.

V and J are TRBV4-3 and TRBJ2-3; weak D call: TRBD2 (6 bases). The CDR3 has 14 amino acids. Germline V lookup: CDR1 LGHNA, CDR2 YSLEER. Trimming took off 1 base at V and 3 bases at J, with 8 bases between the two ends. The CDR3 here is CASSQGGRTDTQYF. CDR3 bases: TGCGCCAGCAGCCAAGGGGGGAGGACAGATACGCAGTATTTT.

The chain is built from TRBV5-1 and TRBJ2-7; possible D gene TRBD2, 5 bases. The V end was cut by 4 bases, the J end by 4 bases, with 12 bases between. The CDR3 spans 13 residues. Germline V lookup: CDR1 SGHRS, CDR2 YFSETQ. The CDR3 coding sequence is TGCGCCAGCAGCATTTACGGCGGGTACGAGCAGTACTTC. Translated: CASSIYGGYEQYF.

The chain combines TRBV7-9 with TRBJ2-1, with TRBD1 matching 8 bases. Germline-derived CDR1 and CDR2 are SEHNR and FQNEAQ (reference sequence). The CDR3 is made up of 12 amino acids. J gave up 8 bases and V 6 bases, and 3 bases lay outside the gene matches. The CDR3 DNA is TGTGCCAGCAGGGCAGGGGGCGATGAGCAGTTCTTC. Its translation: CASRAGGDEQFF.

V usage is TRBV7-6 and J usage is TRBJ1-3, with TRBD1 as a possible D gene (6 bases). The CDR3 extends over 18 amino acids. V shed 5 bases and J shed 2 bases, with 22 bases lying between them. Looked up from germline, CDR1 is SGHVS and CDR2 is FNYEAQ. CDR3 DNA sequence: TGTGCCAGCAGCCGTACGCAGCAATTGGGGGCTGCTGGAAACACCATATATTTT. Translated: CASSRTQQLGAAGNTIYF.

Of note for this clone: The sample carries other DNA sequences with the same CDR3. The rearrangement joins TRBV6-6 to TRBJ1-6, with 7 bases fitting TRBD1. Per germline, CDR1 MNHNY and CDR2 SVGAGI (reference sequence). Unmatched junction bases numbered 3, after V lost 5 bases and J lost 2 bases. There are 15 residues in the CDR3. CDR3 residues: CASSQDRAYNSPLHF. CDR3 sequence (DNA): TGTGCCAGCAGTCAAGACAGGGCCTATAATTCACCCCTCCACTTT.

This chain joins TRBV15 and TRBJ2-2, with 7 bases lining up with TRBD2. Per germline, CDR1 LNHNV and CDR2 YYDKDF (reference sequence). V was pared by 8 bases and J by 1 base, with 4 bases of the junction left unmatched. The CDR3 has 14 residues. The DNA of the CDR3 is TGTGCCACCGGGCGGGAGAAGAACACCGGGGAGCTGTTTTTT. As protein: CATGREKNTGELFF.

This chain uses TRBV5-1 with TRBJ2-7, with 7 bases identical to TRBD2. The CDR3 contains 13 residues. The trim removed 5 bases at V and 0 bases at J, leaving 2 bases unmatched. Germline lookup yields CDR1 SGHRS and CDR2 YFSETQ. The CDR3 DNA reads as TGCGCCAGCAGATGGGGGGGCTCCTACGAGCAGTACTTC. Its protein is CASRWGGSYEQYF.

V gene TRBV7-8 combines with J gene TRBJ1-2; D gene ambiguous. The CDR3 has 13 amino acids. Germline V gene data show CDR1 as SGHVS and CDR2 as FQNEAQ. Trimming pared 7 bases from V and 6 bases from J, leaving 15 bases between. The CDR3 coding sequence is TGTGCCAGCACCAGTCGCACGCTAGATGGCTACACCTTC. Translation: CASTSRTLDGYTF. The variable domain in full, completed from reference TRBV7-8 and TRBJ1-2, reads GAGVSQSPRYKVAKRGQDVALRCDPISGHVSLFWYQQALGQGPEFLTYFQNEAQLDKSGLPSDRFFAERPEGSVSTLKIQRTQQEDSAVYLCASTSRTLDGYTFGSGTRLTVV.

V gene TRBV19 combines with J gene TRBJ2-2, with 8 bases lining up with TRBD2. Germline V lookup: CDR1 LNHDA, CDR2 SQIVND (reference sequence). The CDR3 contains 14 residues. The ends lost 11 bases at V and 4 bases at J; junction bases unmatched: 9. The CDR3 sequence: CACREGPSTGELFF. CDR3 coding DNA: TGTGCCTGCCGGGAGGGTCCGTCCACCGGGGAGCTGTTTTTT.

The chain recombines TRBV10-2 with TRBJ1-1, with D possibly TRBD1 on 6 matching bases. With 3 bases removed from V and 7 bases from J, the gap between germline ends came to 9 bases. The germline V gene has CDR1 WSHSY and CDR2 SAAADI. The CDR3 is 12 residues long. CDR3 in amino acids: CASSDRQVEAFF. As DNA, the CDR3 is TGCGCCAGCAGTGATAGACAGGTTGAAGCTTTCTTT.

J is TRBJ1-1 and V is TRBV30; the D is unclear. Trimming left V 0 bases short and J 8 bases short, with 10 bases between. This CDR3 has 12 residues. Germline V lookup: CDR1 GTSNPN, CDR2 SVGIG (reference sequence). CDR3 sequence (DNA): TGTGCCTGGAGTGTTCCCTTGAGGGAAGCTTTCTTT. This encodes CAWSVPLREAFF.

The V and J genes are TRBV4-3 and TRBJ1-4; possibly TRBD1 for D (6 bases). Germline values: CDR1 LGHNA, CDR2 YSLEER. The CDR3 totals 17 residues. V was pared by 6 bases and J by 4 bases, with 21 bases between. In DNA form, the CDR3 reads TGCGCCAGCAGTCCAGAAAGACACAGGGTCCTTAATGAAAAACTGTTTTTT. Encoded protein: CASSPERHRVLNEKLFF.